Described below is a single TCR beta chain sequence and its context. V was shortened by 1 base and J by 0 bases, with 8 bases between the two germline ends. The germline CDR1 and CDR2 sequences are LGHDT and YNNKEL (reference sequence). This CDR3 comprises 15 residues. The protocol was immunoSEQ multiplex PCR, while the TCRdb copy is restricted to in-frame clones and leaves out a portion. This sample has roughly 70,000 clones, with roughly 84% found just once. The data are from a study of blood T cell repertoires in COVID-19. Material for sequencing was peripheral blood. V and J are TRBV3-1 (or the pseudogene TRBV3-2) and TRBJ2-3; tentative D call: TRBD2 (6 bases). This TCR derives from a human donor in a cohort sampled during active COVID-19. CDR3 sequence: CASSQGDSSTDTQYF. For the CDR3, the DNA is TGTGCCAGCAGCCAAGGGGACTCTAGCACAGATACGCAGTATTTT.